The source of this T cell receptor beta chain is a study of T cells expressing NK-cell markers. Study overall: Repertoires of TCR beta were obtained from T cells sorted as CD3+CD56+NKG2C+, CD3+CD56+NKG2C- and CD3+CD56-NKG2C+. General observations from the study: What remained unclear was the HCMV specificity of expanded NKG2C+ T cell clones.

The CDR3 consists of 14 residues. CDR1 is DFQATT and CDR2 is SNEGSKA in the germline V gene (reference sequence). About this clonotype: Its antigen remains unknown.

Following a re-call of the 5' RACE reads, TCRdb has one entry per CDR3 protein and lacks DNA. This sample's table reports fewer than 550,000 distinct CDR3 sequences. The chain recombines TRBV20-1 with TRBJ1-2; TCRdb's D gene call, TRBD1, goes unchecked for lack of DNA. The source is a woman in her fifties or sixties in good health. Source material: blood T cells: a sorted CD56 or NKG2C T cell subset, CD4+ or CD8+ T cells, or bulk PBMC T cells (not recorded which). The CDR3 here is CSAPAGDQGKGYTF.